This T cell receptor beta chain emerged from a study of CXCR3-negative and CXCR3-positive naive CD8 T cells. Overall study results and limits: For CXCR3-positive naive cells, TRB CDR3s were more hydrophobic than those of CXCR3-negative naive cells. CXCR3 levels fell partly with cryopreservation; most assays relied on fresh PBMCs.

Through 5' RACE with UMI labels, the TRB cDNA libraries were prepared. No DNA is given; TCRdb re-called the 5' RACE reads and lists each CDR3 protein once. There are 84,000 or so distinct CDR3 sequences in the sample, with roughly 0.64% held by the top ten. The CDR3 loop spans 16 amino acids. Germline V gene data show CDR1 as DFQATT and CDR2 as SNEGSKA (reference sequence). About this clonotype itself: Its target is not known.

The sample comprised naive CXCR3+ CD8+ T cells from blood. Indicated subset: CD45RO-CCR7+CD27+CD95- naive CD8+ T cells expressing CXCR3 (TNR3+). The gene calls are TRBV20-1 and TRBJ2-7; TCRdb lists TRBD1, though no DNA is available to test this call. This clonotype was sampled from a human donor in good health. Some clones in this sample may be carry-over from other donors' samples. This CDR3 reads CSASSRDRGLVYEQYF.